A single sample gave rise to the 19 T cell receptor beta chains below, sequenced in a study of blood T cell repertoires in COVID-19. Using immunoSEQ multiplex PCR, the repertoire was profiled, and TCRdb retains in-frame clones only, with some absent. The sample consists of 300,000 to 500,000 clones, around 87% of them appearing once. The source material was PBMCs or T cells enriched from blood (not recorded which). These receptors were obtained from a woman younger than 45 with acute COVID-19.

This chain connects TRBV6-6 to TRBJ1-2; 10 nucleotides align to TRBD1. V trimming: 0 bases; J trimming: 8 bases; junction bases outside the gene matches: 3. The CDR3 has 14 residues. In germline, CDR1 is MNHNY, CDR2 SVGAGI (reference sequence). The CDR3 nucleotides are TGTGCCAGCAGTTACTCCGGGACAGGGGAAGGCTACACCTTC. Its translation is CASSYSGTGEGYTF.

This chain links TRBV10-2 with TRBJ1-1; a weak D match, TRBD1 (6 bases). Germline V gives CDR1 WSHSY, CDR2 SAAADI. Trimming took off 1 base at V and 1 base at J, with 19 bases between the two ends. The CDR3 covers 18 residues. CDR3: CASSEFYRETGTNTEAFF. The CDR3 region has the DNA TGCGCCAGCAGTGAGTTCTACAGGGAGACGGGCACGAACACTGAAGCTTTCTTT.

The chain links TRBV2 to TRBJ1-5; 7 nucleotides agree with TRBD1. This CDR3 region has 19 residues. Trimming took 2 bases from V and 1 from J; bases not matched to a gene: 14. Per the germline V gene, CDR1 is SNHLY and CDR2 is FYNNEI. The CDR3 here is CASSELLGQAQRSNQPQHF. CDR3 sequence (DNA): TGTGCCAGCAGTGAACTCCTCGGACAGGCTCAACGGAGCAATCAGCCCCAGCATTTT.

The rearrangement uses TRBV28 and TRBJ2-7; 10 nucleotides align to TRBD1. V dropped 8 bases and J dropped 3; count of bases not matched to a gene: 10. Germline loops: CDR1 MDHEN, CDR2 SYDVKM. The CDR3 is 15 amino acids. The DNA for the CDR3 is TGTGCCAGCGGCGACGCCGGGACAGGGGACTACGAGCAGTACTTC. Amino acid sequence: CASGDAGTGDYEQYF.

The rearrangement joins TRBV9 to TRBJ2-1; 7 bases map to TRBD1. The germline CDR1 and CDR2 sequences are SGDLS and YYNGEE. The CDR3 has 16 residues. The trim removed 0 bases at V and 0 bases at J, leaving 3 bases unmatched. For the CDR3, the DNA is TGTGCCAGCAGCGTAGGAGGGGACAGCTCCTACAATGAGCAGTTCTTC. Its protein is CASSVGGDSSYNEQFF. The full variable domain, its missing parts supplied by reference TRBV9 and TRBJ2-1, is DSGVTQTPKHLITATGQRVTLRCSPRSGDLSVYWYQQSLDQGLQFLIQYYNGEERAKGNILERFSAQQFPDLHSELNLSSLELGDSALYFCASSVGGDSSYNEQFFGPGTRLTVL.

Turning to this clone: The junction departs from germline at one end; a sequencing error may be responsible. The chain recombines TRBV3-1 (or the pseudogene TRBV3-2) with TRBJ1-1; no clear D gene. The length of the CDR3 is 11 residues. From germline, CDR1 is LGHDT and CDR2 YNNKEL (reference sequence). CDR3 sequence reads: CASSSRRNGVF. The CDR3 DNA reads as TGTGCCAGCAGCTCCCGCCGGAACGGGGTTTTT.

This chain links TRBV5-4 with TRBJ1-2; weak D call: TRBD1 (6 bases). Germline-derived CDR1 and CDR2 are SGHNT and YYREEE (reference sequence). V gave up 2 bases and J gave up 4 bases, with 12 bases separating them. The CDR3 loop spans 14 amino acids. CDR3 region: CASSLMGAIYGYTF. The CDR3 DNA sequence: TGTGCCAGCAGCTTAATGGGGGCGATCTATGGCTACACCTTC.

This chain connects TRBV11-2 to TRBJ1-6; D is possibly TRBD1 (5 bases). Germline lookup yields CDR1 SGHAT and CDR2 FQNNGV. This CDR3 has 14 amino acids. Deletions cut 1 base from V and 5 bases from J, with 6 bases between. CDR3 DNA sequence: TGTGCCAGCAGCTTAGCACAGGATAATTCACCCCTCCACTTT. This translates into CASSLAQDNSPLHF.

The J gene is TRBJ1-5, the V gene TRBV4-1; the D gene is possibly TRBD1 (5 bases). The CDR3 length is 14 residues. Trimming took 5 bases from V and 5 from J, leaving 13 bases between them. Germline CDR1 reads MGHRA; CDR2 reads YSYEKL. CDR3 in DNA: TGCGCCAGCAGCTCGGGACTTCCCTATCAGCCCCAGCATTTT. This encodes CASSSGLPYQPQHF.

The CDR3, as DNA: TGTGCCAGCAAACCGGGACAGGGGCCTTCCTACGAGCAGTACTTC. Amino acid sequence: CASKPGQGPSYEQYF. V gene TRBV2 combines with J gene TRBJ2-7; 10 bases are a match to TRBD1. Germline-derived CDR1 and CDR2 are SNHLY and FYNNEI. The CDR3 loop spans 15 amino acids. V trimming: 7 bases; J trimming: 1 base; junction bases outside the gene matches: 7. Combining the CDR3 with reference TRBV2 and TRBJ2-7 gives the whole variable domain EPEVTQTPSHQVTQMGQEVILRCVPISNHLYFYWYRQILGQKVEFLVSFYNNEISEKSEIFDDQFSVERPDGSNFTLKIRSTKLEDSAMYFCASKPGQGPSYEQYFGPGTRLTVT.

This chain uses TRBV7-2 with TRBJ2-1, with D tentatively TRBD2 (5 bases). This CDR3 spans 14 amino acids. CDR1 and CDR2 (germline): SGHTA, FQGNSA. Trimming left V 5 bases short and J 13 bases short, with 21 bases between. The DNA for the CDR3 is TGTGCCAGCAGCGGTAGCGTGGCAAGCACCTTTCAGTTCTTC. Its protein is CASSGSVASTFQFF.

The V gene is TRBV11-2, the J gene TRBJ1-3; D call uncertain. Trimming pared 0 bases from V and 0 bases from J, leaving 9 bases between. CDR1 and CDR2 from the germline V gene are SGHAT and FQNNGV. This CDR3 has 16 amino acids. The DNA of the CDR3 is TGTGCCAGCAGCTTAGATGCAGGCGTCTCTGGAAACACCATATATTTT. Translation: CASSLDAGVSGNTIYF.

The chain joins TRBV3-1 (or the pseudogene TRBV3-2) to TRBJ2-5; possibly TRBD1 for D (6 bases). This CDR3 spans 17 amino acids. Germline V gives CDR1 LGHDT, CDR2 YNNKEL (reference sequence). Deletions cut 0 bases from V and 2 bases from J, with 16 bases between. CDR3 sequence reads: CASSQDRPDRPQETQYF. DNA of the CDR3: TGTGCCAGCAGCCAAGACAGACCGGACAGACCGCAAGAGACCCAGTACTTC.

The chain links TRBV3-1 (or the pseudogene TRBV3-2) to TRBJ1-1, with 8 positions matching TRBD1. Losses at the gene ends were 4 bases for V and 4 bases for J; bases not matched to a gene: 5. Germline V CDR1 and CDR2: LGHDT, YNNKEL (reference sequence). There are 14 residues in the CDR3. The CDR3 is CASSLRDRSTEAFF. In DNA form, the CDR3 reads TGTGCCAGCAGCCTACGGGACAGGAGCACTGAAGCTTTCTTT.

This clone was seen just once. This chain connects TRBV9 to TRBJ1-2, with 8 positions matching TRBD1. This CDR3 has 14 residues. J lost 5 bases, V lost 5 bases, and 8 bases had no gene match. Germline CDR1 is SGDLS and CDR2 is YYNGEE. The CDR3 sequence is CASRGAGGAYGYTF. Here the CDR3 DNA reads TGTGCCAGCAGAGGGGCAGGGGGCGCGTATGGCTACACCTTC. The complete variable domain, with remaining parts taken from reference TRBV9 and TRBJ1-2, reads DSGVTQTPKHLITATGQRVTLRCSPRSGDLSVYWYQQSLDQGLQFLIQYYNGEERAKGNILERFSAQQFPDLHSELNLSSLELGDSALYFCASRGAGGAYGYTFGSGTRLTVV.

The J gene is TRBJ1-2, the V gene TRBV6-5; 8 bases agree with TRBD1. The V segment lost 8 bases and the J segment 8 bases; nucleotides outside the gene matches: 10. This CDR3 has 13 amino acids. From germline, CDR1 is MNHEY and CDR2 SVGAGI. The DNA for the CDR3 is TGTGCCAGCGAACCGGGACAGGCGTGGGGCTACACCTTC. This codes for CASEPGQAWGYTF.

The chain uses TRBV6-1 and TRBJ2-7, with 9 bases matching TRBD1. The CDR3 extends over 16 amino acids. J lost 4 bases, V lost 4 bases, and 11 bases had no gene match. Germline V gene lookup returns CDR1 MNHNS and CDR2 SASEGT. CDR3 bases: TGTGCCAGCAGTGCATTGACCGGGACAGGGAGGTACGAGCAGTACTTC. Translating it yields CASSALTGTGRYEQYF.

The CDR3 DNA follows: TGTGCCTGGACTCCGACGGGGGGGGACGAGCAGTACTTC. Translated, it gives CAWTPTGGDEQYF. This chain links TRBV30 with TRBJ2-7, with TRBD2 matching 8 bases. J was trimmed by 5 bases and V by 4 bases; bases with no gene match: 7. The CDR3 has 13 amino acids. Germline lookup yields CDR1 GTSNPN and CDR2 SVGIG (reference sequence).

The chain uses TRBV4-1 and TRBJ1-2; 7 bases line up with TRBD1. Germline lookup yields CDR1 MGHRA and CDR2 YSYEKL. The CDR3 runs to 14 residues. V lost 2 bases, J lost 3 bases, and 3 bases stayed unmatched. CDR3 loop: CASSQSDRDYGYTF. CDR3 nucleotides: TGCGCCAGCAGCCAATCCGACAGGGACTATGGCTACACCTTC.